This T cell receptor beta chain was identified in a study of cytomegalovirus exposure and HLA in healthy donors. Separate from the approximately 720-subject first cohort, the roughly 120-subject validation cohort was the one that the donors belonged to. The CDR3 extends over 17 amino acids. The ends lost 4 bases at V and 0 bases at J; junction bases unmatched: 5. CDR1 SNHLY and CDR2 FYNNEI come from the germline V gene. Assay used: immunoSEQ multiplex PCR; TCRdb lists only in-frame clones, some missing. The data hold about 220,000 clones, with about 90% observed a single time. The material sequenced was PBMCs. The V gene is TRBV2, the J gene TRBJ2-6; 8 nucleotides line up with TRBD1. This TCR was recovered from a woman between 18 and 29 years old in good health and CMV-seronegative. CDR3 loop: CASSGPGGVSGANVLTF. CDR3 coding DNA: TGTGCCAGCAGTGGCCCAGGGGGCGTCTCTGGGGCCAACGTCCTGACTTTC.